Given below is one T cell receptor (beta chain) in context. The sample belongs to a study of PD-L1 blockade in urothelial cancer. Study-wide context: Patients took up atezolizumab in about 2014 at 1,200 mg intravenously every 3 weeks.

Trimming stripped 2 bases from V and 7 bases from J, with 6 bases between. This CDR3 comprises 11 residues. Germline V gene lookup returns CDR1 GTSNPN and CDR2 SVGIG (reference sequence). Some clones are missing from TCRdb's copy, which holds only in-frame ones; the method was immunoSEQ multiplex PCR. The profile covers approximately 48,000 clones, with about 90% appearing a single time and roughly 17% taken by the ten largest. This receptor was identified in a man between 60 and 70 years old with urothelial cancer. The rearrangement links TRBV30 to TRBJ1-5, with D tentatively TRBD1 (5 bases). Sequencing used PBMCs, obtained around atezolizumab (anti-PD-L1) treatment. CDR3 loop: CAWSSGQPQHF. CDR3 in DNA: TGTGCCTGGAGTTCAGGGCAGCCCCAGCATTTT.